The rows below give T cell receptor beta chains drawn from one sample of a study of blood T cell repertoires in COVID-19. Repertoires were generated with immunoSEQ multiplex PCR, while TCRdb's copy carries only in-frame clones and drops some. The table records approximately 90,000 clones, roughly 80% of them present only once. Sequencing was performed on peripheral blood. These receptors all come from a human donor in a cohort sampled during active COVID-19. Both conserved end residues are part of each CDR3.

TRBJ1-5 | TRBV6-6 | CASRRTGLEIQPQHF
TRBJ2-7 | TRBV7-7 | CASSDNRVPPYEQYF
TRBJ2-6 | TRBV9 | CASSARGAAGANVLTF
TRBJ1-1 | TRBV4-3 | CASSQVVFGGSTEAFF
TRBJ2-2 | TRBV7-8 | CASSPGGGTGELFF
TRBJ2-1 | TRBV28 | CASSLLGGYNEQFF
TRBJ1-3 | TRBV28 | CASSLDRVGNTIYF
TRBJ2-3 | TRBV9 | CASSVSVFTDTQYF
TRBJ1-2 | TRBV3-1/TRBV3-2 | CASSQDEEVLDYGYTF
TRBJ2-2 | TRBV6-5 | CASWGTEDTGELFF
TRBJ1-5 | TRBV7-2 | CASSPRGQSNQPQHF
TRBJ2-7 | TRBV2 | CASTRELGGLAENEQYF
TRBJ2-7 | TRBV27 | CASAGLNSYEQYF
TRBJ2-1 | TRBV28 | CASSSETSGSRYEQFF
TRBJ2-7 | TRBV7-8 | CASSLDVTSGRNYEQYF
TRBJ1-6 | TRBV27 | CASSLWTGNSPLHF
TRBJ2-3 | TRBV27 | CASSSPRGGADTQYF
TRBJ2-1 | TRBV6-5 | CASRLLAGSYNEQFF
TRBJ1-2 | TRBV6-5 | CASSRTGSTYGYTF
TRBJ1-5 | TRBV19 | CASDRKYSNQPQHF
TRBJ2-7 | TRBV12-3/TRBV12-4 | CASSFRVGYEQYF
TRBJ2-2 | TRBV4-2 | CASSQEATSREVSGELFF
TRBJ1-1 | TRBV19 | CASSPDFGSYTEAFF
TRBJ2-2 | TRBV6-5 | CASKEGPNTGELFF
TRBJ1-5 | TRBV19 | CASSMFRGGQPQHF
TRBJ1-2 | TRBV28 | CASRRGSNYGYTF
TRBJ2-3 | TRBV7-2 | CASSLGLAGYTQYF
TRBJ1-2 | TRBV10-3 | CAISETGIKGYTF
TRBJ2-2 | TRBV9 | CASSVVPQPETGELFF
TRBJ2-7 | TRBV7-2 | CASSLMTTRNEQYF
TRBJ2-7 | TRBV6-2/TRBV6-3 | CASSQLAGGGEQYF
TRBJ1-1 | TRBV27 | CASRTTGITEAFF
TRBJ2-7 | TRBV4-3 | CASSHVDRSYEQYF
TRBJ2-5 | TRBV7-3 | CASSSRCKSGEETQYF
TRBJ2-1 | TRBV29-1 | CSVPTGTSGRPEQFF
TRBJ1-2 | TRBV28 | CASSFSRNNYGYTF
TRBJ2-5 | TRBV18 | CASSPPSQTIRKTQYF